These 11 T cell receptor beta chains came from one sample sequenced in a study of human T cells and chemical hapten exposure. As to time point: pre-sensitization, week 0. Treatment given: therapeutic diphenylcyclopropenone sensitization with weekly scalp DPC. Extraction yielded total RNA from whole blood (unfractionated). TCRdb re-called the RACE reads with MiXCR, one entry per CDR3 protein. The repertoire holds 56,000 or so distinct CDR3 sequences, 9.5% to 10% seen once, with approximately 9.6% in the top ten. The source was whole blood, collected in connection with sensitization to the hapten diphenylcyclopropenone (DPC). These receptors originate from a woman aged 30 to 39 with alopecia areata. Some clones in this sample may be carry-over from other donors' samples.

This clonotype was detected only a few times. V gene TRBV5-1 combines with J gene TRBJ1-6; D remains ambiguous. V was pared by 4 bases and J by 5 bases, with 10 bases between. Germline CDR1 reads SGHRS; CDR2 reads YFSETQ. The CDR3 totals 14 residues. Written as DNA, the CDR3 is TGCGCCAGCAGCCCTCAGGTCGATAATTCACCCCTCCACTTT. It translates to CASSPQVDNSPLHF.

This clonotype showed up just a few times. The V gene is TRBV3-1, the J gene TRBJ2-1; D gene unclear. Germline V lookup: CDR1 LGHDT, CDR2 YNNKEL (reference sequence). The CDR3 sequence is 15 residues long. V was pared by 0 bases and J by 8 bases, with 14 bases between. The CDR3: CASSQENKAAHEQFF. DNA for the CDR3: TGTGCCAGCAGCCAAGAGAATAAGGCAGCCCATGAGCAGTTCTTC.

This clonotype has at least ten counts. The rearrangement links TRBV5-1 to TRBJ2-4, with TRBD2 matching 7 bases. This CDR3 region has 15 residues. CDR1 and CDR2 from the germline V gene are SGHRS and YFSETQ. V gave up 4 bases and J gave up 6 bases; unmatched junction bases: 10. DNA of the CDR3: TGCGCCAGCAGCCCCCGGGAGGCTGCGGGAAACATTCAGTACTTC. This codes for CASSPREAAGNIQYF.

This clonotype was seen a few times. The chain couples TRBV2 to TRBJ2-5, with D tentatively TRBD2 (5 bases). Germline-derived CDR1 and CDR2 are SNHLY and FYNNEI. The CDR3 length is 12 residues. Trimming cost V 7 bases and J 0 bases, with 6 bases left between them. In nucleotides, the CDR3 is TGTGCCAGCATGCGGGACCAAGAGACCCAGTACTTC. Translation: CASMRDQETQYF.

This clonotype was counted ten times or more. The chain is built from TRBV12-3 or TRBV12-4 and TRBJ2-1, with D possibly being TRBD1 or TRBD2 (5 bases each). Trimming stripped 6 bases from V and 0 bases from J, with 12 bases between. CDR3 length: 15 residues. The CDR3 is CASSRTGTSYNEQFF. CDR3 DNA sequence: TGTGCCAGCAGCAGAACCGGGACCTCCTACAATGAGCAGTTCTTC.

This clonotype was counted between two and nine times. The rearrangement links TRBV5-1 to TRBJ2-1; TRBD1 is a possible D gene (5 bases). This CDR3 region has 18 residues. Germline-derived CDR1 and CDR2 are SGHRS and YFSETQ. V dropped 2 bases and J dropped 0 bases, with 18 bases sitting between them. The CDR3 sequence is CASSFQISGSGSYNEQFF. In DNA form, the CDR3 reads TGCGCCAGCAGCTTCCAAATTTCAGGGTCTGGCTCCTACAATGAGCAGTTCTTC.

The rearrangement joins TRBV7-6 to TRBJ2-7, with 9 positions matching TRBD1. This CDR3 is 14 amino acids long. Germline CDR1 and CDR2: SGHVS and FNYEAQ. V was pared by 6 bases and J by 4 bases, with 7 bases of the junction left unmatched. CDR3 residues: CASSIPGQGYEQYF. The CDR3 DNA reads as TGTGCCAGCAGTATCCCGGGACAGGGTTACGAGCAGTACTTC.

This clonotype was found a few times. The chain combines TRBV10-3 with TRBJ1-6; D gene uncertain. CDR1 is ENHRY, CDR2 SYGVKD, per germline. Trimming took off 6 bases at V and 7 bases at J, with 19 bases between the two ends. CDR3 length: 16 residues. The CDR3 DNA sequence: TGTGCCATCAGCTACAATGCGGACCCGGGGAATTCACCCCTCCACTTT. Protein: CAISYNADPGNSPLHF.

This clonotype was detected only a few times. This chain uses TRBV2 with TRBJ2-3; 8 bases line up with TRBD1. The germline V gene has CDR1 SNHLY and CDR2 FYNNEI. V shed 6 bases and J 2 bases; nucleotides not matched to a gene: 10. The CDR3 has 16 residues. This CDR3 reads CASRRRGQVSTDTQYF. As DNA, the CDR3 is TGTGCCAGCAGGAGAAGGGGACAGGTATCCACAGATACGCAGTATTTT.

Remarks on this clonotype: One base away lies a much larger clone, so this may be a sequencing read error. The V gene is TRBV4-3, the J gene TRBJ2-7; D is perhaps TRBD1 or TRBD2 (6 bases each). Looked up from germline, CDR1 is LGHNA and CDR2 is YSLEER. There are 14 residues in the CDR3. V lost 3 bases, J lost 5 bases, and 14 bases lay in between. CDR3 region: CASSQQGRNDEQYF. Here the CDR3 DNA reads TGCGCCAGCAGCCAGCAGGGGAGGAACGACGAGCAGTACTTC.

This clonotype showed up many times. The genes are TRBV28 and TRBJ2-7; the D is unclear. Per germline, CDR1 MDHEN and CDR2 SYDVKM. CDR3 length equals 13 residues. The V and J ends lost 5 bases and 2 bases respectively, with 10 bases between them. CDR3 loop: CASSLGFTYEQYF. CDR3 in DNA: TGTGCCAGCAGTCTCGGGTTTACCTACGAGCAGTACTTC.